A single sample gave rise to the 14 T cell receptor beta chains below, sequenced in a study of blood T cell repertoires in COVID-19. Only in-frame clones appear in the TCRdb table, and some are missing; sequencing was by immunoSEQ multiplex PCR. The sample includes roughly 200,000 clones, over 85% of them seen just once. Sequencing input: PBMCs or T cells enriched from blood (not recorded which). These receptors originate from a woman in her twenties or thirties with acute COVID-19.

This sequence joins TRBV9 and TRBJ1-3, with TRBD1 identical over 8 bases. Looked up from germline, CDR1 is SGDLS and CDR2 is YYNGEE. V trimming: 1 base; J trimming: 0 bases; junction bases outside the gene matches: 9. This CDR3 region has 18 residues. Here the CDR3 DNA reads TGTGCCAGCAGCGTAAGCGGACAGGGTATAACCTCTGGAAACACCATATATTTT. Amino acids: CASSVSGQGITSGNTIYF.

The V gene is TRBV25-1, the J gene TRBJ1-6; D call uncertain. Trimming left V 3 bases short and J 7 bases short, with 7 bases between. Germline V CDR1 and CDR2: MGHDK, SYGVNS. The CDR3 sequence is 13 residues long. The CDR3 spells CASSEWANSPLHF. The CDR3 nucleotides are TGTGCCAGCAGTGAGTGGGCAAATTCACCCCTCCACTTT.

This clone has at least ten counts. The V and J genes are TRBV2 and TRBJ1-6, with D possibly TRBD1 on 5 matching bases. V was shortened by 6 bases and J by 5 bases, with 14 bases between the two germline ends. Germline V CDR1 and CDR2: SNHLY, FYNNEI. CDR3 length: 15 amino acids. CDR3 bases: TGTGCCAGCAGCGAGTGGGGGACTGATAATTCACCCCTCCACTTT. Its protein product is CASSEWGTDNSPLHF. Filled out from reference TRBV2 and TRBJ1-6, the complete variable domain reads EPEVTQTPSHQVTQMGQEVILRCVPISNHLYFYWYRQILGQKVEFLVSFYNNEISEKSEIFDDQFSVERPDGSNFTLKIRSTKLEDSAMYFCASSEWGTDNSPLHFGNGTRLTVT.

The V and J genes are TRBV12-3 or TRBV12-4 and TRBJ1-1, with 7 bases aligning to TRBD1. The CDR3 spans 12 residues. Trimming took 6 bases from V and 7 from J; bases not matched to a gene: 5. CDR3 protein: CASRVGQIEAFF. For the CDR3, the DNA is TGTGCCAGCAGGGTGGGACAGATTGAAGCTTTCTTT.

CDR3 coding DNA: TGCGCCAGCAGCCAAGATTTGTTAATCGGCGGGGACAATGAGCAGTTCTTC. Translated, it gives CASSQDLLIGGDNEQFF. The V and J genes are TRBV4-1 and TRBJ2-1; tentative D call: TRBD2 (6 bases). The V gene lost 0 bases and the J gene lost 5 bases, with 17 bases spanning the gap. Per the germline V gene, CDR1 is MGHRA and CDR2 is YSYEKL. This CDR3 spans 17 amino acids.

This clone was picked up one time. The V and J genes are TRBV14 and TRBJ2-5, with D hard to call. Trimming removed 4 bases from V and 0 bases from J, with 12 bases in between. The CDR3 spans 15 residues. Germline V gives CDR1 SGHDN, CDR2 FVKESK. CDR3 loop: CASSPAALYQETQYF. CDR3 coding DNA: TGTGCCAGCAGCCCCGCGGCCCTGTACCAAGAGACCCAGTACTTC.

The V call is TRBV28, the J call TRBJ2-7; TRBD2 matches 9 bases. Germline CDR1 is MDHEN and CDR2 is SYDVKM. V dropped 7 bases and J dropped 4; count of bases not matched to a gene: 11. The CDR3 length is 15 residues. The CDR3 DNA reads as TGTGCCAGCACGGGAACGGGACTAGCTGTGTACGAGCAGTACTTC. Amino acids: CASTGTGLAVYEQYF. Variable domain in full (rest from reference TRBV28 and TRBJ2-7): DVKVTQSSRYLVKRTGEKVFLECVQDMDHENMFWYRQDPGLGLRLIYFSYDVKMKEKGDIPEGYSVSREKKERFSLILESASTNQTSMYLCASTGTGLAVYEQYFGPGTRLTVT.

A few counts support this clone. The V and J genes are TRBV2 and TRBJ2-7; the D gene is possibly TRBD1 (7 bases). Trimming left V 3 bases short and J 9 bases short, with 18 bases between. Per the germline V gene, CDR1 is SNHLY and CDR2 is FYNNEI. The CDR3 runs to 14 residues. In DNA, the CDR3 is TGTGCCAGCAGTGACGGGCGGGACAGTCTAAGGCAGTACTTC. It specifies CASSDGRDSLRQYF.

This clone was detected only once. The J gene is TRBJ2-7, the V gene TRBV6-1; tentative D call: TRBD2 (7 bases). The germline V gene has CDR1 MNHNS and CDR2 SASEGT. The V end lost 3 bases, the J end lost 0 bases, and 12 bases lay between the germline ends. This CDR3 region has 15 residues. This CDR3 is CASSDEGGSSYEQYF. In DNA, the CDR3 is TGTGCCAGCAGTGATGAGGGGGGGAGCTCCTACGAGCAGTACTTC.

The chain combines TRBV5-1 with TRBJ2-6, with D possibly TRBD1 on 5 matching bases. The CDR3 consists of 18 residues. The germline CDR1 and CDR2 sequences are SGHRS and YFSETQ. The ends were cut back, 6 bases at V and 4 bases at J, with 23 bases in the middle. The CDR3 is CASTRERGANLGANVLTF. CDR3 sequence (DNA): TGCGCCAGCACCCGAGAAAGGGGCGCTAATCTGGGGGCCAACGTCCTGACTTTC.

The chain links TRBV7-3 to TRBJ2-5, with TRBD2 as a possible D gene (7 bases). Germline V CDR1 and CDR2: SGHTA, FQGTGA. This CDR3 spans 15 amino acids. V dropped 5 bases and J dropped 2 bases, with 15 bases sitting between them. The CDR3 DNA reads TGTGCCAGCAGCCTAGATCGGGGGGCACAAGAGACCCAGTACTTC. This codes for CASSLDRGAQETQYF. Together with reference TRBV7-3 and TRBJ2-5, the CDR3 gives the full variable domain: GAGVSQTPSNKVTEKGKYVELRCDPISGHTALYWYRQSLGQGPEFLIYFQGTGAADDSGLPNDRFFAVRPEGSVSTLKIQRTERGDSAVYLCASSLDRGAQETQYFGPGTRLLVL.

V usage is TRBV9 and J usage is TRBJ1-6, with D hard to call. The germline CDR1 and CDR2 sequences are SGDLS and YYNGEE. V was shortened by 0 bases and J by 8 bases, with 12 bases between the two germline ends. The CDR3 extends over 15 amino acids. Here the CDR3 reads CASSVDRNFDSPLHF. In DNA form, the CDR3 reads TGTGCCAGCAGCGTAGACAGAAACTTTGATTCACCCCTCCACTTT.

The rearrangement links TRBV10-3 to TRBJ1-1; D is undetermined. The CDR3 has 14 amino acids. Trimming stripped 6 bases from V and 2 bases from J, with 13 bases between. CDR1 and CDR2 from the germline V gene are ENHRY and SYGVKD. CDR3 nucleotide sequence: TGTGCCATCAGGGAGGCAGATGTTAACACTGAAGCTTTCTTT. It codes for CAIREADVNTEAFF.

This sequence joins TRBV21-1 and TRBJ1-5; the table assigns TRBD1, which was not confirmed against the DNA. TRBV21-1 is shown as a pseudogene. CDR3 size: 15 residues. The chain's CDR3 is CASTQGACSNQPQHF. In nucleotides, the CDR3 is TGTGCCAGCACCCAGGGGGCTTGTAGCAATCAGCCCCAGCATTTT.